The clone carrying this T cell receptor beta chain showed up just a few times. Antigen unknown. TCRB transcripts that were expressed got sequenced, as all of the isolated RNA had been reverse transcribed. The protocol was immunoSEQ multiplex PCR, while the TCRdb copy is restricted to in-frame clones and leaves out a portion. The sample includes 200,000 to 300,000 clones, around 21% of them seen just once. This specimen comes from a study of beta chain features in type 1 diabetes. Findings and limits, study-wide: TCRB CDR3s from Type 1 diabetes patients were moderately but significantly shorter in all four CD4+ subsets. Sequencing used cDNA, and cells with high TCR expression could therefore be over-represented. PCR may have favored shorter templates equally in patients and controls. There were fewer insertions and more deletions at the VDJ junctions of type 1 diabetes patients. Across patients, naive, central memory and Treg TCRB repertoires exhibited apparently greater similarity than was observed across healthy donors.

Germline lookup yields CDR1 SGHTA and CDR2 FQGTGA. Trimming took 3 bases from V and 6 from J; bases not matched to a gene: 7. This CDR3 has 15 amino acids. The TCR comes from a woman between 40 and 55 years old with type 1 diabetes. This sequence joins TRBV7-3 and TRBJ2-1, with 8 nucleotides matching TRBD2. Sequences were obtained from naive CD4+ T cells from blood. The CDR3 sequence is CASSFTSGVTNEQFF. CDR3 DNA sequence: TGTGCCAGCAGCTTCACTAGCGGAGTTACCAATGAGCAGTTCTTC.